The 15 T cell receptor beta chains in this list originate from one sample, sequenced in a study of shared clonotypes between healthy human individuals. Naive CD8 isolation took CD45RO-negative cells positively selected for CCR7 and excluded terminally differentiated effector memory CD45RA+ cells. Sequencing was performed with immunoSEQ multiplex PCR; in TCRdb, only in-frame clones are kept and a portion is missing. This sample has roughly 1,800,000 clones; approximately 94% occur once, and the top ten carry around 1%. Sequencing was carried out using naive CD8+ T cells sorted from blood. The receptors come from a man aged 18 to 30 in good health.

This chain joins TRBV11-1 and TRBJ2-1, with D possibly being TRBD1 (6 bases). Germline-derived CDR1 and CDR2 are SGHAT and FQDESV (reference sequence). The CDR3 is 14 amino acids. V lost 6 bases, J lost 2 bases, and 11 bases lay in between. The DNA for the CDR3 is TGTGCCAGCAGGTTCCAGGGGACCTACAATGAGCAGTTCTTC. Translating gives CASRFQGTYNEQFF.

This sequence joins TRBV6-5 and TRBJ2-7; tentative D call: TRBD1 (6 bases). V was trimmed by 5 bases and J by 0 bases, leaving 11 bases between them. Germline-derived CDR1 and CDR2 are MNHEY and SVGAGI. The CDR3 consists of 14 residues. The CDR3 reads CASSTTGNSYEQYF. DNA of the CDR3: TGTGCCAGCAGTACTACAGGGAACTCCTACGAGCAGTACTTC.

The rearrangement links TRBV29-1 to TRBJ2-7; the match to TRBD1 covers 9 bases. This CDR3 is 13 amino acids long. In germline, CDR1 is SQVTM, CDR2 ANQGSEA. V dropped 5 bases and J dropped 1; count of bases not matched to a gene: 3. CDR3 DNA: TGCAGCGTTTGGACAGGGGAATCCTACGAGCAGTACTTC. Encoded protein: CSVWTGESYEQYF.

This chain links TRBV9 with TRBJ2-5; a weak D match, TRBD1 (5 bases). Between the trimmed V and J ends, which lost 4 bases and 2 bases, there was a span of 12 bases. Germline CDR1 SGDLS, CDR2 YYNGEE. The CDR3 length is 14 residues. In DNA form, the CDR3 reads TGTGCCAGCAGCCCCTTTACAGGTCAAGAGACCCAGTACTTC. Amino acids: CASSPFTGQETQYF.

The genes are TRBV27 and TRBJ2-2; 7 bases are a match to TRBD2. Trimming cost V 4 bases and J 5 bases; bases outside gene matches: 4. CDR1 MNHEY and CDR2 SMNVEV come from the germline V gene (reference sequence). The CDR3 is 14 amino acids. The CDR3, as DNA: TGTGCCAGCAGTTCACTAGCGCTGACCGGGGAGCTGTTTTTT. Amino acid sequence: CASSSLALTGELFF.

The chain has TRBV7-9 and TRBJ1-5, with D unclear. The CDR3 extends over 12 amino acids. Germline V gene data show CDR1 as SEHNR and CDR2 as FQNEAQ (reference sequence). Trimming shortened V by 1 base and J by 8 bases, and 6 bases separated the two germline ends. CDR3 amino acids: CASSLDSEPQHF. The DNA for the CDR3 is TGTGCCAGCAGCTTAGATTCGGAGCCCCAGCATTTT. Drawing the rest from reference TRBV7-9 and TRBJ1-5, the complete variable domain is DTGVSQNPRHKITKRGQNVTFRCDPISEHNRLYWYRQTLGQGPEFLTYFQNEAQLEKSRLLSDRFSAERPKGSFSTLEIQRTEQGDSAMYLCASSLDSEPQHFGDGTRLSIL.

This chain joins TRBV2 and TRBJ1-1, with D unclear. Germline values: CDR1 SNHLY, CDR2 FYNNEI. Trimming left V 11 bases short and J 2 bases short, with 18 bases between. The CDR3 is made up of 14 amino acids. CDR3 region: CAGGGEGINTEAFF. CDR3 DNA sequence: TGTGCCGGTGGCGGGGAGGGAATTAACACTGAAGCTTTCTTT.

As for this clone: Other DNA sequences of this sample code for an identical CDR3. CDR3 loop: CASSQDLGAYEQYF. The DNA of the CDR3 is TGCGCCAGCAGCCAAGATCTGGGTGCCTACGAGCAGTACTTC. V is TRBV4-3 and J is TRBJ2-7; D is unresolved. Germline loops: CDR1 LGHNA, CDR2 YSLEER. Trimming pared 0 bases from V and 2 bases from J, leaving 8 bases between. This CDR3 has 14 amino acids.

The chain links TRBV6-5 to TRBJ1-2; D call uncertain. This CDR3 spans 14 amino acids. CDR1 MNHEY and CDR2 SVGAGI come from the germline V gene. Deletions cut 6 bases from V and 4 bases from J, with 15 bases between. The CDR3 region is CASSSDAPFYGYTF. The CDR3 DNA reads as TGTGCCAGCAGCAGTGACGCGCCCTTCTATGGCTACACCTTC.

This clone was counted a single time. The chain is built from TRBV30 and TRBJ1-4; no definite D call. Trimming removed 4 bases from V and 0 bases from J, with 3 bases in between. CDR3 length: 12 residues. Per germline, CDR1 GTSNPN and CDR2 SVGIG (reference sequence). CDR3 DNA: TGTGCCTGGACCCCAACTAATGAAAAACTGTTTTTT. Amino acids: CAWTPTNEKLFF.

This CDR3 reads CASSQEWGRGTEAFF. The DNA of the CDR3 is TGCGCCAGCAGCCAAGAATGGGGTCGGGGCACTGAAGCTTTCTTT. This sequence joins TRBV4-1 and TRBJ1-1; D is unclear. CDR3 length: 15 residues. Looked up from germline, CDR1 is MGHRA and CDR2 is YSYEKL. V gave up 0 bases and J gave up 4 bases, with 12 bases separating them.

The V call is TRBV7-8, the J call TRBJ2-2, with 9 nucleotides matching TRBD1. The germline V gene has CDR1 SGHVS and CDR2 FQNEAQ. With 4 bases clipped from V and 3 bases from J, the junction kept 3 bases outside the gene matches. The CDR3 totals 15 residues. The CDR3 protein is CASSSQGADTGELFF. As DNA, the CDR3 is TGTGCCAGCAGCTCACAGGGGGCTGACACCGGGGAGCTGTTTTTT.

The V call is TRBV5-5, the J call TRBJ2-7; D may be TRBD1 (5 bases). The germline V gene encodes CDR1 SGHKS and CDR2 YYEKEE (reference sequence). CDR3 size: 15 residues. V lost 0 bases to trimming and J lost 3 bases, with 13 bases between them. This CDR3 reads CASSLALTEDYEQYF. The CDR3 nucleotides are TGTGCCAGCAGCTTGGCCTTGACAGAGGACTACGAGCAGTACTTC. The complete variable domain, with remaining parts taken from reference TRBV5-5 and TRBJ2-7, reads DAGVTQSPTHLIKTRGQQVTLRCSPISGHKSVSWYQQVLGQGPQFIFQYYEKEERGRGNFPDRFSARQFPNYSSELNVNALLLGDSALYLCASSLALTEDYEQYFGPGTRLTVT.

The V gene is TRBV9, the J gene TRBJ2-1; 7 nucleotides align to TRBD2. Trimming took 3 bases from V and 3 from J; bases not matched to a gene: 9. Looked up from germline, CDR1 is SGDLS and CDR2 is YYNGEE. The CDR3 sequence is 16 residues long. The CDR3: CASSENLAEDYNEQFF. The CDR3 region has the DNA TGTGCCAGCAGCGAGAACCTAGCGGAAGACTACAATGAGCAGTTCTTC.

This clone was detected only once. The chain carries TRBV5-4 and TRBJ2-3, with 11 bases that match TRBD2. This CDR3 has 16 amino acids. With V trimmed by 3 bases and J by 2 bases, 5 bases remained unmatched. From germline, CDR1 is SGHNT and CDR2 YYREEE (reference sequence). CDR3: CASSSLAGGYTDTQYF. Here the CDR3 DNA reads TGTGCCAGCAGCTCCCTAGCGGGGGGATACACAGATACGCAGTATTTT.